This T cell receptor (beta chain) was documented in a study of graft-versus-host responses after intestinal transplantation. Study at large: Transplants given to recipients were multivisceral, liver-intestinal, or isolated intestinal. Every recipient had anti-thymocyte globulin induction and roughly three years of tacrolimus plus steroids. General study results and limits: Recipient marrow held GvH clones, some first seen in ileum or blood. Allografts from individuals with graft-donor T cell macrochimerism displayed high graft-versus-host to host-versus-graft clonal ratios.

The table lists this clone with a count of one. The antigen is not known. V shed 6 bases and J 8 bases; nucleotides not matched to a gene: 13. Germline V gives CDR1 MNHEY, CDR2 SMNVEV (reference sequence). The CDR3 extends over 16 amino acids. Repertoires were generated with immunoSEQ multiplex PCR, while TCRdb's copy carries only in-frame clones and drops some. The table includes about 71,000 clones, roughly 88% detected once. Sequences were derived from unstimulated CD8+ T cells sorted from spleen or lymph node cells, sampled before intestinal transplant. The chain links TRBV27 to TRBJ1-4; 9 nucleotides line up with TRBD1. This TCR was sampled from a human donor who received an intestinal transplant. The chain's CDR3 is CASRGDRVGMEEKLFF. DNA of the CDR3: TGTGCCAGCAGGGGGGACAGGGTTGGCATGGAGGAAAAACTGTTTTTT.